Below are 26 T cell receptor beta chains sequenced from a single sample in a study of circulating tumor DNA in untreated peripheral T-cell lymphoma. Profiled with immunoSEQ multiplex PCR; TCRdb holds only in-frame clones, not every one. The sample shows thousands of clones, about 84% of them seen only once. The sequencing input was tumor tissue. The receptors originated from a human donor with peripheral T-cell lymphoma.

This clone was observed a few times. The chain is built from TRBV18 and TRBJ2-5; D not certain. V dropped 3 bases and J dropped 4 bases, with 9 bases sitting between them. In germline, CDR1 is KGHSH, CDR2 LQKENI. The CDR3 consists of 13 residues. The DNA of the CDR3 is TGTGCCAGCTCACCCGGAAATGGAGAGACCCAGTACTTC. This gives the protein CASSPGNGETQYF.

Remarks on this clone: The conserved final phenylalanine or tryptophan is absent from the CDR3, which likely points to a read error. The DNA is omitted, as the CDR3 cannot be located on it reliably, and the CDR3 follows TCRdb's listing. This chain connects TRBV6-8 to TRBJ1-6; the table gives TRBD1 as D, unverified against the DNA. With termini counted, the CDR3 has 12 amino acids. CDR1 is MNHGY and CDR2 is SAAAGT in the germline V gene. The CDR3 loop reads CASSYSGTRFVY.

V and J are TRBV30 and TRBJ1-6, with TRBD1 matching over 10 bases. The CDR3 is 17 amino acids. Per germline, CDR1 GTSNPN and CDR2 SVGIG (reference sequence). With 3 bases clipped from V and 1 base from J, the junction kept 6 bases outside the gene matches. CDR3 in DNA: TGTGCCTGGAGCGCTGGGGACAGGGGATCCTATAATTCACCCCTCCACTTT. Its translation: CAWSAGDRGSYNSPLHF.

The chain carries TRBV11-3 and TRBJ2-7; D gene unclear. CDR1 SGHNT and CDR2 YENEEA come from the germline V gene. This CDR3 spans 14 amino acids. The V and J ends lost 3 bases and 5 bases respectively, with 14 bases between them. The CDR3 DNA follows: TGTGCCAGCAGCTTGAATACCCAGGACGACGAGCAGTACTTC. Its protein is CASSLNTQDDEQYF.

This rearrangement joins TRBV4-1 to TRBJ2-7; no clear D. Trimming took off 6 bases at V and 5 bases at J, with 11 bases between the two ends. The germline V gene has CDR1 MGHRA and CDR2 YSYEKL. This CDR3 comprises 12 residues. CDR3 region: CASSTPGNEQYF. The CDR3 DNA follows: TGCGCCAGCAGTACACCGGGCAACGAGCAGTACTTC.

The chain employs TRBV30 and TRBJ1-2; D not certain. The CDR3 contains 13 residues. Germline V CDR1 and CDR2: GTSNPN, SVGIG (reference sequence). Deletions cut 4 bases from V and 2 bases from J, with 11 bases between. CDR3 nucleotide sequence: TGTGCCTGGAACCTACAAGGGAACTATGGCTACACCTTC. Protein sequence: CAWNLQGNYGYTF.

Notes on this clone: The junction departs from germline at one end; a sequencing error may be responsible. The J gene is TRBJ1-6, the V gene TRBV15, with 8 bases identical to TRBD1. The germline CDR1 and CDR2 sequences are LNHNV and YYDKDF (reference sequence). This CDR3 comprises 14 residues. The CDR3 nucleotides read TGTGCCACCAGCAGAGGGACAGGGCGTTCATCCCTCCACTTT. Translated: CATSRGTGRSSLHF.

The chain couples TRBV5-1 to TRBJ1-4; possibly TRBD1 for D (5 bases). CDR1 is SGHRS and CDR2 is YFSETQ in the germline V gene. V was clipped by 5 bases and J by 0 bases, with 8 bases between them. The CDR3 is 14 residues long. CDR3 in DNA: TGCGCCAGCAGAGCGGGGGCAACTAATGAAAAACTGTTTTTT. Protein product: CASRAGATNEKLFF.

The V gene is TRBV6-8, the J gene TRBJ2-3, with D perhaps TRBD2 (6 bases). Trimming removed 5 bases from V and 5 bases from J, with 17 bases in between. The CDR3 consists of 15 residues. Germline loops: CDR1 MNHGY, CDR2 SAAAGT. CDR3 loop: CASSVMFGGEDTQYF. The CDR3 DNA sequence: TGTGCCAGCAGTGTAATGTTTGGAGGGGAAGATACGCAGTATTTT.

This rearrangement joins TRBV30 to TRBJ1-5; D ambiguous. The CDR3 is 13 residues long. The V end was cut by 2 bases, the J end by 2 bases, with 7 bases between. Germline V lookup: CDR1 GTSNPN, CDR2 SVGIG (reference sequence). The CDR3 nucleotides read TGTGCCTGGAGTATCAATGGCAATCAGCCCCAGCATTTT. Amino acid sequence: CAWSINGNQPQHF. The complete variable domain, with remaining parts taken from reference TRBV30 and TRBJ1-5, reads SQTIHQWPATLVQPVGSPLSLECTVEGTSNPNLYWYRQAAGRGLQLLFYSVGIGQISSEVPQNLSASRPQDRQFILSSKKLLLSDSGFYLCAWSINGNQPQHFGDGTRLSIL.

CDR3 DNA sequence: TGTGCCAGCAGCCCCGATGCGGGGAATGAAGCTTTCTTT. Amino acids: CASSPDAGNEAFF. V and J are TRBV7-2 and TRBJ1-1; D unresolved. CDR1 and CDR2 (germline): SGHTA, FQGNSA. The CDR3 is 13 residues long. The V end was cut by 5 bases, the J end by 7 bases, with 14 bases between.

The chain links TRBV7-5 to TRBJ2-5; the listed D gene, TRBD1, was not tested against the DNA. TRBV7-5 counts as a pseudogene. CDR3 length: 14 amino acids. The CDR3 reads CASSLASGRETQYF. The CDR3 region has the DNA TGTGCCAGCAGCTTAGCGTCAGGGCGCGAGACCCAGTACTTC.

The CDR3 nucleotides read TGCGCCAGCAGTGAGTCGAAGATCGGACAGCTCTATGGCTACACCTTC. It translates to CASSESKIGQLYGYTF. This chain connects TRBV10-2 to TRBJ1-2; possible D gene TRBD1, 6 bases. Trimming pared 0 bases from V and 4 bases from J, leaving 15 bases between. The CDR3 extends over 16 amino acids. Germline assignment: CDR1 WSHSY and CDR2 SAAADI.

The rearrangement uses TRBV19 and TRBJ1-1; weak D call: TRBD1 (5 bases). Trimming cost V 4 bases and J 6 bases, with 12 bases left between them. Germline CDR1 and CDR2: LNHDA and SQIVND (reference sequence). CDR3 length equals 13 residues. CDR3 amino acids: CASSTGASSEAFF. The CDR3 DNA is TGTGCCAGTAGTACTGGGGCGAGCTCTGAAGCTTTCTTT.

The rearrangement links TRBV15 to TRBJ2-7; D is unclear. CDR1 is LNHNV and CDR2 is YYDKDF in the germline V gene (reference sequence). This CDR3 spans 14 amino acids. V lost 1 base and J lost 3, with 10 bases in between. The CDR3 DNA is TGTGCCACCAGCAGAGTGGGCAGCATCTACGAGCAGTACTTC. Its translation: CATSRVGSIYEQYF.

V usage is TRBV6-8 and J usage is TRBJ1-2; D is unresolved. Per germline, CDR1 MNHGY and CDR2 SAAAGT. V was pared by 0 bases and J by 3 bases, with 11 bases between. The CDR3 has 15 amino acids. CDR3 in amino acids: CASSYSATAYYGYTF. CDR3 in DNA: TGTGCCAGCAGTTACTCTGCAACAGCCTACTATGGCTACACCTTC.

The chain combines TRBV15 with TRBJ1-4; 12 nucleotides agree with TRBD1. In germline, CDR1 is LNHNV, CDR2 YYDKDF (reference sequence). The J segment lost 8 bases and the V segment lost 6 bases, leaving 7 bases of the junction unmatched. The CDR3 is 15 residues long. The CDR3 reads CATSRDRGPEEKLFF. The CDR3, as DNA: TGTGCCACCAGTCGGGACAGGGGGCCGGAGGAAAAACTGTTTTTT.

The chain carries TRBV19 and TRBJ1-5; possible D gene TRBD1, 5 bases. CDR3 length equals 12 residues. V lost 8 bases to trimming and J lost 2 bases, with 7 bases between them. Germline lookup yields CDR1 LNHDA and CDR2 SQIVND (reference sequence). This chain's CDR3 is CASQGRNQPQHF. In DNA form, the CDR3 reads TGTGCCAGTCAGGGTCGCAATCAGCCCCAGCATTTT.

J is TRBJ2-1 and V is TRBV29-1; TRBD2 matches 8 bases. Germline V lookup: CDR1 SQVTM, CDR2 ANQGSEA. There are 12 residues in the CDR3. The ends lost 6 bases at V and 4 bases at J; junction bases unmatched: 2. This chain's CDR3 is CSVERGYNEQFF. The CDR3, as DNA: TGCAGCGTAGAGCGGGGGTACAATGAGCAGTTCTTC.

The V and J genes are TRBV7-5 and TRBJ1-2. TRBV7-5 is a pseudogene. This CDR3 has 14 amino acids. The CDR3: CASSFYPRDRGYTF. The CDR3 DNA follows: TGTGCCAGCAGCTTCTACCCCAGAGATCGGGGCTACACCTTC.

The chain is built from TRBV5-1 and TRBJ2-3, with D possibly being TRBD2 (6 bases). The V gene lost 0 bases and the J gene lost 1 base, with 12 bases spanning the gap. CDR3 length equals 16 residues. CDR1 and CDR2 (germline): SGHRS, YFSETQ. Written as DNA, the CDR3 is TGCGCCAGCAGCTTGGGGTCAGCGGGCCGCACAGATACGCAGTATTTT. This codes for CASSLGSAGRTDTQYF. Full variable domain (remainder filled in from reference TRBV5-1 and TRBJ2-3): KAGVTQTPRYLIKTRGQQVTLSCSPISGHRSVSWYQQTPGQGLQFLFEYFSETQRNKGNFPGRFSGRQFSNSRSEMNVSTLELGDSALYLCASSLGSAGRTDTQYFGPGTRLTVL.

This clone was seen a handful of times. V and J are TRBV6-8 and TRBJ2-2; the D is unclear. Trimming removed 6 bases from V and 3 bases from J, with 5 bases in between. This CDR3 is 12 amino acids long. Germline CDR1 MNHGY, CDR2 SAAAGT. For the CDR3, the DNA is TGTGCCAGCAGCCTTTACACCGGGGAGCTGTTTTTT. Amino acid sequence: CASSLYTGELFF.

The genes are TRBV19 and TRBJ1-1; the match to TRBD1 covers 7 bases. V was clipped by 1 base and J by 5 bases; unmatched bases: 4. Germline V gives CDR1 LNHDA, CDR2 SQIVND (reference sequence). The length of the CDR3 is 14 residues. The CDR3 DNA is TGTGCCAGTAGTATAGTCGGGACAGCTACTGAAGCTTTCTTT. This gives the protein CASSIVGTATEAFF.

V and J are TRBV19 and TRBJ2-3; a weak D match, TRBD2 (5 bases). CDR1 and CDR2 from the germline V gene are LNHDA and SQIVND (reference sequence). V dropped 5 bases and J dropped 4 bases, with 10 bases sitting between them. The CDR3 extends over 13 amino acids. This CDR3 reads CASSALGADTQYF. The DNA of the CDR3 is TGTGCCAGTAGTGCGCTCGGGGCAGATACGCAGTATTTT.

The gene calls are TRBV30 and TRBJ2-5; 9 bases align to TRBD2. This CDR3 is built from 15 residues. The germline CDR1 and CDR2 sequences are GTSNPN and SVGIG (reference sequence). The V segment lost 3 bases and the J segment 5 bases; nucleotides outside the gene matches: 10. In nucleotides, the CDR3 is TGTGCCTGGAGGCGTGGAACTAGCGGGTCTGAGACCCAGTACTTC. Its translation is CAWRRGTSGSETQYF.

The chain has TRBV7-4 and TRBJ2-3; D remains ambiguous. Germline assignment: CDR1 SGHVT and CDR2 SQSDAQ. Trimming removed 1 base from V and 0 bases from J, with 11 bases in between. CDR3 length equals 16 residues. The CDR3 spells CASSLVGSSSTDTQYF. CDR3 coding DNA: TGTGCCAGCAGCTTAGTGGGCAGTTCTAGCACAGATACGCAGTATTTT.